The 4 T cell receptor beta chains below all came from one sample that was sequenced in a study of blood T cell repertoires in COVID-19. Using immunoSEQ multiplex PCR, the repertoire was profiled, and TCRdb retains in-frame clones only, with some absent. The table lists approximately 130,000 clones, roughly 82% of them singletons. The sample comprised peripheral blood. All receptors derive from a human donor in a cohort sampled during active COVID-19.

The chain is built from TRBV29-1 and TRBJ1-2; 8 bases are a match to TRBD1. The CDR3 runs 15 residues. With V trimmed by 7 bases and J by 1 base, 11 bases remained unmatched. Germline loops: CDR1 SQVTM, CDR2 ANQGSEA. In DNA form, the CDR3 reads TGCAGCGGTCGTGGGACAGGAGATCTTAACTATGGCTACACCTTC. Its translation is CSGRGTGDLNYGYTF.

The V gene is TRBV4-3, the J gene TRBJ2-4; D is ambiguous. The CDR3 contains 16 residues. Germline CDR1 reads LGHNA; CDR2 reads YSLEER. V lost 1 base and J 3 bases, leaving 13 bases between the germline ends. CDR3: CASSQGGQVGKNIQYF. DNA of the CDR3: TGCGCCAGCAGCCAAGGCGGCCAAGTGGGCAAAAACATTCAGTACTTC.

Only a few counts were recorded for this clone. This chain joins TRBV5-5 and TRBJ1-2; D gene uncertain. The germline CDR1 and CDR2 sequences are SGHKS and YYEKEE (reference sequence). V lost 0 bases and J 4 bases, leaving 7 bases between the germline ends. The CDR3 consists of 13 residues. Here the CDR3 reads CASSLEVAYGYTF. CDR3 in DNA: TGTGCCAGCAGCTTGGAGGTAGCCTATGGCTACACCTTC.

The rearrangement links TRBV6-5 to TRBJ2-4; 7 bases agree with TRBD1. The CDR3 loop spans 14 amino acids. Losses at the gene ends were 9 bases for V and 2 bases for J; bases not matched to a gene: 7. Germline lookup yields CDR1 MNHEY and CDR2 SVGAGI. Here the CDR3 reads CARPRQGTKNIQYF. The CDR3 region has the DNA TGTGCCAGACCCCGACAGGGAACCAAAAACATTCAGTACTTC.